This T cell receptor (beta chain) comes out of a study of cytomegalovirus exposure and HLA in healthy donors. The PCR used 60 Vbeta and 13 Jbeta primers. Here immunoSEQ multiplex PCR was the method, and the copy in TCRdb shows in-frame clones only, minus some. The sample contains about 180,000 clones, 70% to 75% of which appear only once. This CDR3 comprises 14 residues. Between the trimmed V and J ends, which lost 0 bases and 2 bases, there was a span of 6 bases. The germline V gene encodes CDR1 SGHNT and CDR2 YYREEE (reference sequence). On this clone: The antigen is unknown.

General study results and limits: Rarity marked most TCR sequences, yet some public TCRs occurred in many donors.

The source is a male donor in good health and CMV-seronegative. Source material: PBMCs. The V gene is TRBV5-4, the J gene TRBJ1-5; D possibly corresponds to TRBD1 (6 bases). The CDR3 protein is CASSLAGGNQPQHF. Written as DNA, the CDR3 is TGTGCCAGCAGCTTGGCAGGGGGCAATCAGCCCCAGCATTTT. Together with reference TRBV5-4 and TRBJ1-5, the CDR3 gives the full variable domain: ETGVTQSPTHLIKTRGQQVTLRCSSQSGHNTVSWYQQALGQGPQFIFQYYREEENGRGNFPPRFSGLQFPNYSSELNVNALELDDSALYLCASSLAGGNQPQHFGDGTRLSIL.